This TCR beta chain was found in a study of cytomegalovirus exposure and HLA in healthy donors. Trimming cost V 6 bases and J 6 bases, with 12 bases left between them. Germline-derived CDR1 and CDR2 are MDHEN and SYDVKM. This CDR3 is built from 13 residues. Overall study results and limits: TRBV6-2, TRBV6-3 and some other V segments were unresolvable in 87-base-pair reads.

Regarding this clone: Its antigen is currently unknown.

13 Jbeta primers and 60 Vbeta primers were used for the PCR. TCRdb's copy holds only in-frame clones and misses some; the assay was immunoSEQ multiplex PCR. The sample carries some 160,000 clones, under 85% recorded once. V is TRBV28 and J is TRBJ2-1; tentatively, D is TRBD1 (5 bases). The clonotype comes from a woman between 25 and 40 years old in good health and CMV-seronegative. The sample was PBMCs. CDR3 bases: TGTGCCAGCAGAGAGCCAGGGCTCAATGAGCAGTTCTTC. This sequence encodes CASREPGLNEQFF.